The present T cell receptor beta chain was sequenced within a study of T cells in Graves' hyperthyroidism and ophthalmopathy. Whole-study results and caveats: Blood also contained most expanded thyroid clonotypes above 0.001. A model using 13 V-J features told ophthalmopathy apart from stable hyperthyroidism.

Comments on this clonotype: Its specificity is unknown.

The study left out patients who had uncontrolled infection, other autoimmune disease, pregnancy or lactation. The source material, RNA transcripts, was used to amplify TCR beta CDR3 regions. First-round RT-PCR targeting the TCR CDR3 was performed with the HTBI primer set. MiXCR, applied by TCRdb to the multiplex PCR reads, yields one record per CDR3 protein. The sample records about 500,000 distinct CDR3 sequences, about 46% being singletons. V was shortened by 6 bases and J by 5 bases, with 13 bases between the two germline ends. The CDR3 runs 13 residues. The chain employs TRBV12-3 or TRBV12-4 and TRBJ1-2; D gene unclear. The sample taken for sequencing was peripheral blood or thyroid tissue (not recorded which). This TCR derives from an adult woman with Graves' disease, either hyperthyroidism or ophthalmopathy (not recorded which). Here the CDR3 reads CASSRSGLYGYTF. In nucleotides, the CDR3 is TGTGCCAGCAGCCGTTCTGGACTTTATGGCTACACCTTC.